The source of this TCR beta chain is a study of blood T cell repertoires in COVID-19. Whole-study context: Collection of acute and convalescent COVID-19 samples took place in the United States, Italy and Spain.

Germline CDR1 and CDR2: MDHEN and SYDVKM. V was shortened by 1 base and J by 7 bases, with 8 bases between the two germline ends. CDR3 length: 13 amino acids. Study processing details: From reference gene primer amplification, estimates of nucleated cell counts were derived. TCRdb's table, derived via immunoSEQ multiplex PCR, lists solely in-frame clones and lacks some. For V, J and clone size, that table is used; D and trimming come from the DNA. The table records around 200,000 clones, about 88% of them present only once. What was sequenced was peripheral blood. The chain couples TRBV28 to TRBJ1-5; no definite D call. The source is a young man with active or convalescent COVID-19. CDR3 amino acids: CASSLFIRQPQHF. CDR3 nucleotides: TGTGCCAGCAGTTTATTTATCAGGCAGCCCCAGCATTTT.